Sequencing of this T cell receptor beta chain was carried out in a study of OX40 agonist ivuxolimab in advanced cancers. The overall study: Every 2 weeks, ivuxolimab was infused into the patients intravenously at between 0.01 and 10 mg/kg. A mean age of approximately 60 years, range roughly 23 to 85, was recorded, and roughly 80% were male. Study-level results: More expanded clones were seen, on average, in CD8+ T cells than in CD4+.

Method: immunoSEQ multiplex PCR; TCRdb's copy keeps in-frame clones and lacks some. This table holds under 80,000 clones, 75% to 90% found once. This CDR3 is 18 amino acids long. Germline V gene data show CDR1 as LGHNA and CDR2 as YNFKEQ. V was cut by 7 bases and J by 6 bases, with 28 bases left in between. This clone was recorded once. Its antigen is unknown. Patients were ruled out by autoimmune disease history or systemic immunosuppression. This specimen was CD4+ or CD8+ T cells sorted from blood, taken in a trial of the OX40 agonist ivuxolimab. The receptor's source is an adult with an advanced solid tumor such as melanoma, head and neck, liver or kidney cancer. V and J are TRBV4-2 and TRBJ2-1; D possibly uses TRBD1 or TRBD2 (5 bases each). CDR3 coding DNA: TGTGCCAGCACCCGTGCTCCCTGGGGCGGAGGTACTCTCAATGAGCAGTTCTTC. Its translation is CASTRAPWGGGTLNEQFF.